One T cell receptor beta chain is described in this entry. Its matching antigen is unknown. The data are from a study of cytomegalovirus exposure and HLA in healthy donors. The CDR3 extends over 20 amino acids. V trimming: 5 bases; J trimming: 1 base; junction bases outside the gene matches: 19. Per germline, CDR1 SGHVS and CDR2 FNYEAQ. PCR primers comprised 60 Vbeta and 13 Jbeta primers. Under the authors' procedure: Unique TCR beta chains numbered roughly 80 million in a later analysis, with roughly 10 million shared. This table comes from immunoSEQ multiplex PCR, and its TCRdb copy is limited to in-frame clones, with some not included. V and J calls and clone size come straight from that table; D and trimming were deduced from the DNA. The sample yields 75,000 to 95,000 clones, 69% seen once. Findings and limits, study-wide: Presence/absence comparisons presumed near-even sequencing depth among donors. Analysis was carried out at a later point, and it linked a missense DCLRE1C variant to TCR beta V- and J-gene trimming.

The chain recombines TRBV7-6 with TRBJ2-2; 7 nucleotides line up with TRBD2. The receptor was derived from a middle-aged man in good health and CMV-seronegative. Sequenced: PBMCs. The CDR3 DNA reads TGTGCCAGCAGCCAACTAGTGATTGGGCTAGCGGACCTGAACACCGGGGAGCTGTTTTTT. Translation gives CASSQLVIGLADLNTGELFF.